This T cell receptor (beta chain) originates from a study of glioma-infiltrating T cells after dendritic cell vaccination. Between the trimmed V and J ends, which lost 3 bases and 6 bases, there was a span of 16 bases. CDR1 is SGDLS and CDR2 is YYNGEE in the germline V gene. CDR3 length: 15 residues. With respect to this clone: Its antigen is not known.

Study-level findings and limits: Only a small number of patients had complete blood and tumor samples.

TCRB CDR3 was amplified from 2 ug genomic DNA or less. The primer mix had 60 V beta and 13 J beta primers. Sequenced by immunoSEQ multiplex PCR; TCRdb stores in-frame clones only, minus some. The sample yields some 110,000 clones, nearly 90% seen once. This sample's time point: after dendritic cell vaccination, including at tumor progression/relapse. Blood PBMC samples: pre-vaccination, two weeks post third vaccination, and at tumor progression. The chain joins TRBV9 to TRBJ1-5, with D possibly being TRBD1 (6 bases). Source: blood, taken after dendritic cell vaccination. This receptor was obtained from a human donor with glioblastoma. The CDR3 loop is CASSAAGAVGQPQHF. The CDR3 region has the DNA TGTGCCAGCAGCGCCGCAGGGGCAGTAGGTCAGCCCCAGCATTTT.